The 26 T cell receptor beta chains in this list originate from one sample, sequenced in a study of blood T cell repertoires in COVID-19. The repertoire was sequenced with immunoSEQ multiplex PCR; TCRdb's copy has only in-frame clones and lacks some. The table records about 480,000 clones, about 89% of them present only once. The sample comprised peripheral blood. These receptors were taken from a woman between 45 and 65 years old with COVID-19, enrolled during active disease.

The chain couples TRBV6-5 to TRBJ1-1; tentatively, D is TRBD1 (6 bases). V was pared by 0 bases and J by 11 bases, with 13 bases between. The germline V gene has CDR1 MNHEY and CDR2 SVGAGI. CDR3 size: 13 residues. The CDR3 sequence is CASSYSLSGVAFF. CDR3 DNA: TGTGCCAGCAGTTACTCGTTATCAGGGGTTGCTTTCTTT.

The CDR3 is CASSSGTANSPLHF. The CDR3 DNA follows: TGTGCCAGCAGCTCCGGGACAGCAAATTCACCCCTCCACTTT. The gene calls are TRBV7-9 and TRBJ1-6; TRBD1 agrees at 7 bases. Trimming removed 4 bases from V and 7 bases from J; junction bases left unmatched: 4. CDR3 length equals 14 residues. Germline CDR1 and CDR2: SEHNR and FQNEAQ (reference sequence).

This chain links TRBV6-1 with TRBJ1-1; maybe TRBD1 (6 bases). V shed 2 bases and J shed 11 bases, with 9 bases lying between them. The CDR3 consists of 11 residues. Germline assignment: CDR1 MNHNS and CDR2 SASEGT. The CDR3 is CASSEIRGAFF. CDR3 DNA: TGTGCCAGCAGTGAAATCAGGGGTGCTTTCTTT.

The chain employs TRBV7-2 and TRBJ2-3; 8 bases map to TRBD2. The length of the CDR3 is 15 residues. The V gene's germline CDR1 is SGHTA and CDR2 FQGNSA. The ends lost 5 bases at V and 4 bases at J; junction bases unmatched: 8. The CDR3 here is CASSPNGGEADTQYF. DNA for the CDR3: TGTGCCAGCAGCCCCAACGGGGGGGAGGCAGATACGCAGTATTTT.

The chain employs TRBV7-2 and TRBJ1-3, with a weak D call TRBD1 (5 bases). V lost 5 bases and J 0 bases, leaving 8 bases between the germline ends. Germline V lookup: CDR1 SGHTA, CDR2 FQGNSA. The CDR3 has 14 amino acids. Written as DNA, the CDR3 is TGTGCCAGCAGCCCAGGGTCCTCTGGAAACACCATATATTTT. This sequence encodes CASSPGSSGNTIYF. Based on the CDR3 plus reference TRBV7-2 and TRBJ1-3, the full variable domain is GAGVSQSPSNKVTEKGKDVELRCDPISGHTALYWYRQSLGQGLEFLIYFQGNSAPDKSGLPSDRFSAERTGGSVSTLTIQRTQQEDSAVYLCASSPGSSGNTIYFGEGSWLTVV.

The chain combines TRBV9 with TRBJ2-3; D ambiguous. The germline V and J ends were trimmed by 0 bases and 3 bases, with 5 bases remaining between them. Per the germline V gene, CDR1 is SGDLS and CDR2 is YYNGEE. CDR3 length equals 13 residues. CDR3 amino acids: CASSVGLTDTQYF. The CDR3 bases are TGTGCCAGCAGCGTAGGTCTGACAGATACGCAGTATTTT.

The chain is built from TRBV4-1 and TRBJ2-1, with 9 bases fitting TRBD2. This CDR3 has 16 amino acids. Trimming removed 1 base from V and 2 bases from J; junction bases left unmatched: 3. Germline V CDR1 and CDR2: MGHRA, YSYEKL. The CDR3 sequence: CASSQVAGVPYNEQFF. The CDR3 region has the DNA TGCGCCAGCAGCCAAGTAGCGGGGGTCCCCTACAATGAGCAGTTCTTC.

This rearrangement joins TRBV29-1 to TRBJ2-2; 8 nucleotides align to TRBD2. V lost 4 bases, J lost 5 bases, and 6 bases stayed unmatched. The CDR3 contains 14 residues. Germline V gene data show CDR1 as SQVTM and CDR2 as ANQGSEA. Here the CDR3 reads CSVGSGGETGELFF. The CDR3 bases are TGCAGCGTTGGCAGCGGGGGAGAAACCGGGGAGCTGTTTTTT.

This clone turned up a few times. The chain links TRBV30 to TRBJ1-2; D is unresolved. The CDR3 runs to 13 residues. Trimming stripped 2 bases from V and 4 bases from J, with 11 bases between. Germline V gene data show CDR1 as GTSNPN and CDR2 as SVGIG (reference sequence). CDR3 residues: CAWSTSTRYGYTF. The CDR3 bases are TGTGCCTGGAGTACGTCTACTCGCTATGGCTACACCTTC.

This rearrangement joins TRBV12-5 to TRBJ2-7; D gene uncertain. V lost 7 bases and J 3 bases, leaving 19 bases between the germline ends. This CDR3 contains 15 residues. Germline assignment: CDR1 LGHNT and CDR2 FRNRAP. The CDR3 region is CASAQLRHFNYEQYF. CDR3 DNA: TGTGCTAGTGCCCAACTTCGCCACTTCAACTACGAGCAGTACTTC.

Note on this clone: The sample contains more than one DNA sequence encoding this CDR3. This sequence joins TRBV4-1 and TRBJ2-7, with a weak D call TRBD1 (5 bases). There are 16 residues in the CDR3. V lost 1 base to trimming and J lost 4 bases, with 17 bases between them. CDR1 is MGHRA and CDR2 is YSYEKL in the germline V gene. In DNA, the CDR3 is TGCGCCAGCAGCCAAGTCGCTGGCCAGGGTGTATACGAGCAGTACTTC. Its translation is CASSQVAGQGVYEQYF.

J is TRBJ2-1 and V is TRBV7-2; 7 bases line up with TRBD2. The CDR3 length is 15 residues. The J segment lost 4 bases and the V segment lost 2 bases, leaving 5 bases of the junction unmatched. Germline V gene data show CDR1 as SGHTA and CDR2 as FQGNSA. In DNA, the CDR3 is TGTGCCAGCAGCTTACTGGGACTACCGTACAATGAGCAGTTCTTC. As protein: CASSLLGLPYNEQFF.

The chain recombines TRBV5-4 with TRBJ1-5; D not resolved. CDR3 length: 13 residues. Germline V gives CDR1 SGHNT, CDR2 YYREEE (reference sequence). Trimming took off 4 bases at V and 3 bases at J, with 8 bases between the two ends. The CDR3, as DNA: TGTGCCAGCAGCCCTACGCCCAATCAGCCCCAGCATTTT. Protein: CASSPTPNQPQHF.

V and J are TRBV7-2 and TRBJ1-3; D is undetermined. Germline CDR1 and CDR2: SGHTA and FQGNSA. Trimming shortened V by 3 bases and J by 0 bases, and 21 bases separated the two germline ends. The CDR3 covers 19 residues. DNA for the CDR3: TGTGCCAGCAGCTTGGAGGGCTACGCGGGCTTGAGCTCTGGAAACACCATATATTTT. Its translation: CASSLEGYAGLSSGNTIYF.

This clone was recorded only once. The chain links TRBV29-1 to TRBJ2-5; weak D call: TRBD1 (5 bases). The CDR3 runs to 13 residues. Between the trimmed V and J ends, which lost 6 bases and 4 bases, there was a span of 15 bases. CDR1 and CDR2 from the germline V gene are SQVTM and ANQGSEA. CDR3 region: CSVEPGSGETQYF. The CDR3, as DNA: TGCAGCGTAGAACCAGGGTCAGGAGAGACCCAGTACTTC.

This clone is a singleton in its sample. The rearrangement uses TRBV6-5 and TRBJ1-2; D is perhaps TRBD1 (6 bases). CDR1 MNHEY and CDR2 SVGAGI come from the germline V gene. The CDR3 runs 13 residues. The V gene lost 8 bases and the J gene lost 6 bases, with 16 bases spanning the gap. CDR3 in DNA: TGTGCCAGCTTTAAGCAGGGGATAAATGGCTACACCTTC. Its protein product is CASFKQGINGYTF.

There are a few counts of this clone. The V gene is TRBV28, the J gene TRBJ1-4, with no clear D. CDR1 is MDHEN, CDR2 SYDVKM, per germline. This CDR3 has 14 residues. Trimming cost V 8 bases and J 8 bases, with 18 bases left between them. The CDR3: CASLNLRRKEKLFF. Written as DNA, the CDR3 is TGTGCCAGCTTAAATCTCCGGAGGAAGGAAAAACTGTTTTTT.

The chain uses TRBV13 and TRBJ1-5; D might be TRBD1 (6 bases). CDR1 PRHDT and CDR2 FYEKMQ come from the germline V gene (reference sequence). V shed 5 bases and J shed 9 bases, with 11 bases lying between them. There are 12 residues in the CDR3. The chain's CDR3 is CASSLLQGPQHF. The CDR3 DNA reads as TGTGCCAGCAGCCTACTACAGGGGCCCCAGCATTTT.

This chain connects TRBV11-3 to TRBJ2-7, with a possible D match to TRBD1 (6 bases). The germline V gene has CDR1 SGHNT and CDR2 YENEEA. The CDR3 is 15 amino acids. V was pared by 1 base and J by 1 base, with 11 bases between. The CDR3 sequence is CASSLGGGRSYEQYF. Here the CDR3 DNA reads TGTGCCAGCAGCTTAGGAGGGGGTCGATCCTACGAGCAGTACTTC.

The gene calls are TRBV30 and TRBJ1-1; tentative D call: TRBD1 (6 bases). Germline CDR1 is GTSNPN and CDR2 is SVGIG (reference sequence). This CDR3 has 13 amino acids. Trimming shortened V by 2 bases and J by 1 base, and 8 bases separated the two germline ends. This CDR3 is CAWSRQANTEAFF. The CDR3, as DNA: TGTGCCTGGAGTCGACAGGCGAACACTGAAGCTTTCTTT.

This clone was seen once. The same CDR3 also results from other DNA sequences found in this sample. The chain employs TRBV5-1 and TRBJ2-7; D remains unclear. The V end lost 3 bases, the J end lost 0 bases, and 4 bases lay between the germline ends. The CDR3 spans 12 residues. Germline V gene data show CDR1 as SGHRS and CDR2 as YFSETQ. The CDR3 coding sequence is TGCGCCAGCAGCTCAAACTCCTACGAGCAGTACTTC. This sequence encodes CASSSNSYEQYF.

There are a few counts of this clone. The chain recombines TRBV19 with TRBJ2-7; TRBD1 might be the D (5 bases). In germline, CDR1 is LNHDA, CDR2 SQIVND (reference sequence). V was cut by 5 bases and J by 5 bases, with 19 bases left in between. The CDR3 consists of 15 residues. The CDR3 protein is CASSSRRQIYDEQYF. The CDR3 DNA follows: TGTGCCAGTAGTTCTCGGCGACAGATCTACGACGAGCAGTACTTC.

The V call is TRBV6-6, the J call TRBJ1-3; perhaps TRBD1 as D (6 bases). The CDR3 extends over 15 amino acids. The germline gives CDR1 MNHNY, CDR2 SVGAGI (reference sequence). V was clipped by 5 bases and J by 4 bases, with 15 bases between them. The CDR3 loop reads CASSTNRDPGNTIYF. In DNA, the CDR3 is TGTGCCAGCAGTACAAACAGGGATCCGGGAAACACCATATATTTT.

The chain joins TRBV7-9 to TRBJ2-2, with 8 bases that match TRBD1. V lost 3 bases and J lost 6; bases outside the gene matches: 6. The CDR3 is made up of 15 amino acids. Per the germline V gene, CDR1 is SEHNR and CDR2 is FQNEAQ (reference sequence). The CDR3 bases are TGTGCCAGCAGCTTCTGGACAGGGTTTCCCGGGGAGCTGTTTTTT. Translated, it gives CASSFWTGFPGELFF.

The CDR3 DNA follows: TGTGCCACCAGCTCTCGGACTCTATCACCCCTCCACTTT. Encoded protein: CATSSRTLSPLHF. The chain links TRBV15 to TRBJ1-6; D not resolved. The CDR3 spans 13 residues. Trimming took off 5 bases at V and 10 bases at J, with 12 bases between the two ends. CDR1 is LNHNV and CDR2 is YYDKDF in the germline V gene (reference sequence).

The chain is built from TRBV6-5 and TRBJ1-5; perhaps TRBD1 as D (5 bases). The CDR3 has 12 amino acids. Germline V gives CDR1 MNHEY, CDR2 SVGAGI. Trimming stripped 6 bases from V and 7 bases from J, with 10 bases between. CDR3: CASRDMGQPQHF. CDR3 coding DNA: TGTGCCAGCAGGGACATGGGACAGCCCCAGCATTTT.